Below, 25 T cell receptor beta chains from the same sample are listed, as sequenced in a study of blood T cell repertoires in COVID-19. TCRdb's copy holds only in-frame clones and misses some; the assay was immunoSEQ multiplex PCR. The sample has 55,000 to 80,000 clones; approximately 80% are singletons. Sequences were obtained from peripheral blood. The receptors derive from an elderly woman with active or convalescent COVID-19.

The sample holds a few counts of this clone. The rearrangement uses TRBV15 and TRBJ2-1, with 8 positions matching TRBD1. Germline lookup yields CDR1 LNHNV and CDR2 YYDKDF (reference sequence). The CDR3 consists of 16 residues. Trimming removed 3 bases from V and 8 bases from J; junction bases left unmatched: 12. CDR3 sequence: CATSSPSGTGLHEQFF. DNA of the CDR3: TGTGCCACCAGCAGCCCGTCCGGGACAGGTCTCCATGAGCAGTTCTTC.

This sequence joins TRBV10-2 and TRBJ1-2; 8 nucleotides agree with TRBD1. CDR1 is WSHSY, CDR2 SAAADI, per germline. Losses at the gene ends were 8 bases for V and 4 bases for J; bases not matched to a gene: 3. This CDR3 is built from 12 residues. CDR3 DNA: TGCGCCAGCGCAGGGGGCCTCTATGGCTACACCTTC. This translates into CASAGGLYGYTF.

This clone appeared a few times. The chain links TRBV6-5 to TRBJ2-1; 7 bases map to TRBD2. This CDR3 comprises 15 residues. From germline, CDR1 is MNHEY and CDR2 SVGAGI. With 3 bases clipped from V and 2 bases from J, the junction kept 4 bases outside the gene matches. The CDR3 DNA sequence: TGTGCCAGCAGTTATGGGGGGGGAGCCTACAATGAGCAGTTCTTC. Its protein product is CASSYGGGAYNEQFF.

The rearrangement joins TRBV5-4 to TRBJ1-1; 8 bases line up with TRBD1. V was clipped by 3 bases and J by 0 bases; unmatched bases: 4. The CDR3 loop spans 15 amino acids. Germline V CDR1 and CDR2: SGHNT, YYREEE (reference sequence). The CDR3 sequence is CASSSGQGLNTEAFF. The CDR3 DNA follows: TGTGCCAGCAGCTCTGGACAGGGTCTGAACACTGAAGCTTTCTTT. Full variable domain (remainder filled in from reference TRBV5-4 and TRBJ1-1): ETGVTQSPTHLIKTRGQQVTLRCSSQSGHNTVSWYQQALGQGPQFIFQYYREEENGRGNFPPRFSGLQFPNYSSELNVNALELDDSALYLCASSSGQGLNTEAFFGQGTRLTVV.

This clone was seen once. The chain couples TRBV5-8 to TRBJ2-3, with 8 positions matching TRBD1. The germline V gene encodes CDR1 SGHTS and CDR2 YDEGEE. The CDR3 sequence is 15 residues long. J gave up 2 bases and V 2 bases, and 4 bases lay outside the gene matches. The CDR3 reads CASSFRGHLTDTQYF. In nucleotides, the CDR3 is TGTGCCAGCAGCTTCAGGGGGCACCTCACAGATACGCAGTATTTT.

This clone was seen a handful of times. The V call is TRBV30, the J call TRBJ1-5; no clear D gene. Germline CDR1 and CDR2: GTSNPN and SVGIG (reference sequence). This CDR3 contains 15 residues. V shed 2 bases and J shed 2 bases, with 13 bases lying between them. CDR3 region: CAWSSGRVGNQPQHF. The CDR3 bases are TGTGCCTGGAGTTCCGGGAGGGTGGGCAATCAGCCCCAGCATTTT.

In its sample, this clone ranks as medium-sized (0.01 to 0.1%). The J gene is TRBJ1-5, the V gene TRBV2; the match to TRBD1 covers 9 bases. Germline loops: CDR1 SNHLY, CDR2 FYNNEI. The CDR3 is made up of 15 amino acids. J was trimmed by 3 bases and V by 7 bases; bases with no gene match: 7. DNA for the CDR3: TGTGCCAGCACCCTGACAGGGGGAAACAATCAGCCCCAGCATTTT. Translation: CASTLTGGNNQPQHF.

The CDR3: CASSLGRTYNEQFF. The CDR3 DNA is TGTGCCAGCAGCTTAGGCAGGACATACAATGAGCAGTTCTTC. This chain links TRBV5-4 with TRBJ2-1, with a weak D call TRBD1 (5 bases). Germline CDR1 and CDR2: SGHNT and YYREEE (reference sequence). V gave up 2 bases and J gave up 4 bases, with 10 bases separating them. This CDR3 region has 14 residues.

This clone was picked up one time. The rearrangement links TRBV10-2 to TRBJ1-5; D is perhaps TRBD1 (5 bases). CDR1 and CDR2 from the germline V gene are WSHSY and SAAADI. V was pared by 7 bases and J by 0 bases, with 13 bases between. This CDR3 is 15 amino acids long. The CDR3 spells CASTGGQTSNQPQHF. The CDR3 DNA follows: TGCGCCAGCACCGGCGGACAAACTAGCAATCAGCCCCAGCATTTT.

The CDR3 is CASTRGPQETQYF. CDR3 nucleotide sequence: TGTGCCAGCACGCGGGGGCCACAAGAGACCCAGTACTTC. The rearrangement joins TRBV6-6 to TRBJ2-5; TRBD2 might be the D (7 bases). The CDR3 runs 13 residues. V lost 7 bases, J lost 2 bases, and 11 bases lay in between. Germline lookup yields CDR1 MNHNY and CDR2 SVGAGI (reference sequence).

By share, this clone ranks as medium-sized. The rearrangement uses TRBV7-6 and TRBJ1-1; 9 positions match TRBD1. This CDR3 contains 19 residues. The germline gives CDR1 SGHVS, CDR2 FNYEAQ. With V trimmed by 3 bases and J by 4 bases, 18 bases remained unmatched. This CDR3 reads CASSFGGLTGGGSGTEAFF. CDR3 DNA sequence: TGTGCCAGCAGCTTCGGGGGCCTAACAGGGGGCGGGTCCGGCACTGAAGCTTTCTTT.

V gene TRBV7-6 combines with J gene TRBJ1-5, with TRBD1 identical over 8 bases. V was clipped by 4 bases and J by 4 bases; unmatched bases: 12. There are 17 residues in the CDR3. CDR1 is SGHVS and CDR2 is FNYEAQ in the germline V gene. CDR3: CASSSPGGSTPNQPQHF. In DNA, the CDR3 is TGTGCCAGCAGCTCCCCAGGGGGCTCTACCCCAAATCAGCCCCAGCATTTT.

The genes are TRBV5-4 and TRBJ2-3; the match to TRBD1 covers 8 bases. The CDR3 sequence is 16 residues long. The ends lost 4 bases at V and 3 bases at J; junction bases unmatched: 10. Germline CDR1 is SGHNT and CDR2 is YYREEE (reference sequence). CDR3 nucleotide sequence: TGTGCCAGCAGCCCTCGCGCAGGGGGCGAGACAGATACGCAGTATTTT. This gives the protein CASSPRAGGETDTQYF.

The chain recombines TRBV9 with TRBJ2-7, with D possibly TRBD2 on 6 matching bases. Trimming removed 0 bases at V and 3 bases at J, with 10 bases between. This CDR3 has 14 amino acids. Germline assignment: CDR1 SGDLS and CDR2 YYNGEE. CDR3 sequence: CASSVGVGLYEQYF. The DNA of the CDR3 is TGTGCCAGCAGCGTAGGTGTGGGACTCTACGAGCAGTACTTC.

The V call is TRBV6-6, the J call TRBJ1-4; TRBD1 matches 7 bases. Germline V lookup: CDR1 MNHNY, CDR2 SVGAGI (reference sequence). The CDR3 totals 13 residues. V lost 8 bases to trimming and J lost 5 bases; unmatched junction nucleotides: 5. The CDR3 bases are TGTGCCAGCCAGGGACAGCACAATGAAAAACTGTTTTTT. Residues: CASQGQHNEKLFF.

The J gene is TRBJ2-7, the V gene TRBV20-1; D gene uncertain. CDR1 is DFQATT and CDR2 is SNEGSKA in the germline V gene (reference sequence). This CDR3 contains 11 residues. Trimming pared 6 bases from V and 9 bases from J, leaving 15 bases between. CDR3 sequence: CSAKMAGWQYF. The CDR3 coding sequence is TGCAGTGCAAAGATGGCAGGCTGGCAGTACTTC.

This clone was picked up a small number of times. CDR3: CASSESGGLSYNEQFF. CDR3 bases: TGCGCCAGCAGTGAGTCCGGGGGATTATCCTACAATGAGCAGTTCTTC. The chain is built from TRBV10-1 and TRBJ2-1, with D maybe TRBD2 (6 bases). In germline, CDR1 is WNHNN, CDR2 SYGVQD (reference sequence). The CDR3 contains 16 residues. V was pared by 0 bases and J by 1 base, with 10 bases between.

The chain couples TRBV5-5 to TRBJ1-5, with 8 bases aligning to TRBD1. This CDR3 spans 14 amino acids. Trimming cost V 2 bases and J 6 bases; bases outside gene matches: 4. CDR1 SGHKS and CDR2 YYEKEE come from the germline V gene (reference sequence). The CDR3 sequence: CASSFGQGGQPQHF. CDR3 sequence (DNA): TGTGCCAGCAGCTTCGGACAGGGAGGTCAGCCCCAGCATTTT.

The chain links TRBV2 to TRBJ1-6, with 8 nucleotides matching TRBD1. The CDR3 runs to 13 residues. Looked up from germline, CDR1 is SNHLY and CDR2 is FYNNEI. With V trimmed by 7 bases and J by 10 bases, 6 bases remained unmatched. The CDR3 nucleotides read TGTGCCAGCAAAGACAGGGGTGGGTCACCCCTCCACTTT. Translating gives CASKDRGGSPLHF.

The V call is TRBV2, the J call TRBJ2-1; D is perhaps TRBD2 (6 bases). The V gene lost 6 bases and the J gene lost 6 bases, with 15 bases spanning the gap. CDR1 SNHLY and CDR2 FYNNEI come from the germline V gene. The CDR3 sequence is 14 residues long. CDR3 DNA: TGTGCCAGCAGCTCTACCGGGACTGGCAATGAGCAGTTCTTC. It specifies CASSSTGTGNEQFF.

DNA for the CDR3: TGCGCCAGCAGTAGGAACGGAGAGGACACTGAAGCTTTCTTT. Translated, it gives CASSRNGEDTEAFF. The chain carries TRBV5-1 and TRBJ1-1; D gene uncertain. The CDR3 covers 14 residues. The V end lost 5 bases, the J end lost 3 bases, and 14 bases lay between the germline ends. Germline loops: CDR1 SGHRS, CDR2 YFSETQ.

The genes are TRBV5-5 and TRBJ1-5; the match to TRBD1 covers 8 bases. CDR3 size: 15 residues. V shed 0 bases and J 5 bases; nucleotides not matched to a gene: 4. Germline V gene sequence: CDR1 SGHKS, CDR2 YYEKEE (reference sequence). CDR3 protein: CASSLGDRTYQPQHF. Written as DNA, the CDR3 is TGTGCCAGCAGCTTGGGGGACAGGACCTATCAGCCCCAGCATTTT.

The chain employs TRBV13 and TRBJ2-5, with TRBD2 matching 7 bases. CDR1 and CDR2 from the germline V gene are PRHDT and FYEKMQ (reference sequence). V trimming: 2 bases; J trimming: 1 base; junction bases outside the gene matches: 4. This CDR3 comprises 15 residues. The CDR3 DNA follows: TGTGCCAGCAGCTTACTGTCTAGCGGCCAAGAGACCCAGTACTTC. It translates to CASSLLSSGQETQYF. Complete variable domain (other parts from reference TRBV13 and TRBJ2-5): AAGVIQSPRHLIKEKRETATLKCYPIPRHDTVYWYQQGPGQDPQFLISFYEKMQSDKGSIPDRFSAQQFSDYHSELNMSSLELGDSALYFCASSLLSSGQETQYFGPGTRLLVL.

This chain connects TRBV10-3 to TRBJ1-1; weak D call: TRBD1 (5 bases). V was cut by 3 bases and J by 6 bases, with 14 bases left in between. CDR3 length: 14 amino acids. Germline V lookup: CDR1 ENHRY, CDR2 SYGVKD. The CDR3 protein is CAISEVKGIPEAFF. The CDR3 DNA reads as TGTGCCATCAGTGAAGTAAAGGGGATCCCTGAAGCTTTCTTT.

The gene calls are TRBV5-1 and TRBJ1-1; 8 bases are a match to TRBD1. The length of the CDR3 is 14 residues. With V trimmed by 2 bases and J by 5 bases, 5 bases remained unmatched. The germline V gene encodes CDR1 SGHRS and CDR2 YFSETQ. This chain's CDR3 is CASSFRTGQTEAFF. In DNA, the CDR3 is TGCGCCAGCAGCTTCCGGACAGGGCAGACTGAAGCTTTCTTT.